This TCR beta chain stems from a study of T cells in Graves' hyperthyroidism and ophthalmopathy. Findings and limits, study-wide: Blood shared most expanded thyroid clonotypes above 0.001. Ophthalmopathy was model-predicted a median roughly 6.3 months pre-onset.

Remarks on this clonotype: Its target is unknown.

Newly diagnosed patients aged 18 to 65 had hyperthyroidism of under 2 months' duration. Clinical symptoms, serum thyroxine and TRAb, thyroid ultrasound and orbital computed tomography were used for the diagnoses. Amplified TCR beta CDR3 regions derived from RNA transcripts. Initially, a first-round RT-PCR of the TCR CDR3 employed the HTBI primer set. In TCRdb, the multiplex PCR reads were re-called with MiXCR into one record per CDR3 protein. The data show around 540,000 distinct CDR3 sequences, approximately 44% seen once. The sequence derives from a woman aged 18-29 years with Graves' hyperthyroidism. The sequencing sample was made of peripheral blood or thyroid tissue (not recorded which).

CDR3 protein: CSVERLVGTYEQYF. For the CDR3, the DNA is TGCAGCGTCGAGCGGCTTGTCGGAACCTACGAGCAGTACTTC. The V call is TRBV29-1, the J call TRBJ2-7, with D possibly TRBD2 on 5 matching bases. CDR3 length equals 14 residues. The germline V gene encodes CDR1 SQVTM and CDR2 ANQGSEA. Trimming cost V 6 bases and J 2 bases, with 17 bases left between them.